This entry is about one TCR beta chain. Per the original methods: Scientists estimated how many nucleated cells there were by amplifying reference gene primers. Data came from immunoSEQ multiplex PCR; TCRdb stores just in-frame clones and leaves some out. V and J calls and clone size follow that table, whereas D and trimming were derived from the DNA. The sample gives 200,000 to 300,000 clones, roughly 80% of which show up once; 3% to 4.5% is in the top ten. The sample belongs to a study of blood T cell repertoires in COVID-19. Study-wide background: Acute and convalescent COVID-19 specimens originated in the United States, Italy and Spain.

The CDR3 has 16 residues. The V gene's germline CDR1 is SGHTA and CDR2 FQGNSA. Germline trimming cut 1 base from V and 7 bases from J; bases unmatched to any gene: 9. The cohort comprised adults aged about 18 to 90 years residing in under 25 US areas. The rearrangement joins TRBV7-2 to TRBJ1-5; the match to TRBD1 covers 8 bases. The receptor comes from a woman between 40 and 55 years old who had been exposed to COVID-19. The sample was PBMCs or T cells enriched from blood (not recorded which). The CDR3, as DNA: TGTGCCAGCAGCTTAGTGCTCCGGGACAGGTTACAGCCCCAGCATTTT. Protein: CASSLVLRDRLQPQHF.